Listed below are T cell receptor beta chains from one sample, sequenced in a study of T cell responses to AZD1222 COVID-19 vaccine. Data came from immunoSEQ multiplex PCR; TCRdb stores just in-frame clones and leaves some out. In the table there are 240,000 or so clones, just over 90% of which are singletons. Sample: peripheral blood, taken on day 0 of AZD1222 vaccination. The source is an adult in good health. Each CDR3 is given with its conserved first and last residue. Fields, in order: CDR3 DNA, CDR3 protein, V gene, clone size, CDR3 length, J gene, D gene. The D gene is left open where the match is weak. Clone size appears in some rows only: once, few, many, or a class for an expanded clone.

CDR3 DNA: TGTGCCAGCATAATGACCGTCTCTGGAAACACCATATATTTT
CDR3 protein: CASIMTVSGNTIYF
V gene: TRBV2
clone size: -
CDR3 length: 14
J gene: TRBJ1-3
D gene: -

CDR3 DNA: TGCGCCAGCAGCTGGACAGGGGTGACCGACTATGGCTACACCTTC
CDR3 protein: CASSWTGVTDYGYTF
V gene: TRBV5-1
clone size: -
CDR3 length: 15
J gene: TRBJ1-2
D gene: TRBD1

CDR3 DNA: TGTGCCAGCAGCTTAGCGGGGGACACTGAAGCTTTCTTT
CDR3 protein: CASSLAGDTEAFF
V gene: TRBV7-9
clone size: -
CDR3 length: 13
J gene: TRBJ1-1
D gene: -

CDR3 DNA: TGTGCCAGCAGTTCCATCGACAGGGCCCTCTATGGCTACACCTTC
CDR3 protein: CASSSIDRALYGYTF
V gene: TRBV28
clone size: -
CDR3 length: 15
J gene: TRBJ1-2
D gene: TRBD1

CDR3 DNA: TGTGCCAGCAGCTCCGACAAGAATTCACCCCTCCACTTT
CDR3 protein: CASSSDKNSPLHF
V gene: TRBV7-2
clone size: -
CDR3 length: 13
J gene: TRBJ1-6
D gene: -

CDR3 DNA: TGCAGCTGTGGGCCAGCAATCAATGAGCAGTTCTTC
CDR3 protein: CSCGPAINEQFF
V gene: TRBV29-1
clone size: -
CDR3 length: 12
J gene: TRBJ2-1
D gene: -

CDR3 DNA: TGTGCCAGTAGTATATTTGACAGGAAAAGCACAGATACGCAGTATTTT
CDR3 protein: CASSIFDRKSTDTQYF
V gene: TRBV19
clone size: -
CDR3 length: 16
J gene: TRBJ2-3
D gene: -

CDR3 DNA: TGTGCCAGCAGCGTGGGATCCGTCGACCAAGAGACCCAGTACTTC
CDR3 protein: CASSVGSVDQETQYF
V gene: TRBV9
clone size: -
CDR3 length: 15
J gene: TRBJ2-5
D gene: -

CDR3 DNA: TGCGCCAGCAGCCAAGGGTACCGGAGGGGCGACTATGGCTACACCTTC
CDR3 protein: CASSQGYRRGDYGYTF
V gene: TRBV4-3
clone size: -
CDR3 length: 16
J gene: TRBJ1-2
D gene: -

CDR3 DNA: TGTGCCAGCAGACGAAGCACAGATACGCAGTATTTT
CDR3 protein: CASRRSTDTQYF
V gene: TRBV12-3/TRBV12-4
clone size: -
CDR3 length: 12
J gene: TRBJ2-3
D gene: -

CDR3 DNA: TGCGCCAGCAGTGGACGGCCCGACTACGAGCAGTACTTC
CDR3 protein: CASSGRPDYEQYF
V gene: TRBV10-1
clone size: -
CDR3 length: 13
J gene: TRBJ2-7
D gene: -

CDR3 DNA: TGCGCCAGCAGCTCCGGACAGGTACTGGGCGGGGAGCTGTTTTTT
CDR3 protein: CASSSGQVLGGELFF
V gene: TRBV5-1
clone size: -
CDR3 length: 15
J gene: TRBJ2-2
D gene: TRBD1

CDR3 DNA: TGTGCCAGCAGCCCTAACGGGGGACCGCCTGAAGCTTTCTTT
CDR3 protein: CASSPNGGPPEAFF
V gene: TRBV7-9
clone size: -
CDR3 length: 14
J gene: TRBJ1-1
D gene: -

CDR3 DNA: TGTGCCAGCAGCTTACAGGGGGCGCGGGAGACCCAGTACTTC
CDR3 protein: CASSLQGARETQYF
V gene: TRBV5-4
clone size: once
CDR3 length: 14
J gene: TRBJ2-5
D gene: TRBD1

CDR3 DNA: TGTGCCAGCAGTTTTCGGCGGACGGGCTCCTACAATGAGCAGTTCTTC
CDR3 protein: CASSFRRTGSYNEQFF
V gene: TRBV28
clone size: -
CDR3 length: 16
J gene: TRBJ2-1
D gene: -

CDR3 DNA: TGTGCCAGCCGGACGGACGGAAATGAAAAACTGTTTTTT
CDR3 protein: CASRTDGNEKLFF
V gene: TRBV2
clone size: few
CDR3 length: 13
J gene: TRBJ1-4
D gene: -

CDR3 DNA: TGTGCCAGCATGACGGGACCCACCGGGGAGCTGTTTTTT
CDR3 protein: CASMTGPTGELFF
V gene: TRBV25-1
clone size: -
CDR3 length: 13
J gene: TRBJ2-2
D gene: -

CDR3 DNA: TGTGCCAGCAGCCAAGGGCAGGGGCACTCCTACGAGCAGTACTTC
CDR3 protein: CASSQGQGHSYEQYF
V gene: TRBV4-2
clone size: few
CDR3 length: 15
J gene: TRBJ2-7
D gene: -

CDR3 DNA: TGTGCCAGCTCACCGGGTACTAGCAACAATGAGCAGTTCTTC
CDR3 protein: CASSPGTSNNEQFF
V gene: TRBV18
clone size: -
CDR3 length: 14
J gene: TRBJ2-1
D gene: -

CDR3 DNA: TGTGCCAGCTCACCCCGGACAGAAACTAACTATGGCTACACCTTC
CDR3 protein: CASSPRTETNYGYTF
V gene: TRBV18
clone size: -
CDR3 length: 15
J gene: TRBJ1-2
D gene: -

CDR3 DNA: TGTGCCAGCAGCTTAGATGGTTCAGGGGACGAGCAGTACTTC
CDR3 protein: CASSLDGSGDEQYF
V gene: TRBV11-3
clone size: -
CDR3 length: 14
J gene: TRBJ2-7
D gene: -

CDR3 DNA: TGTGCCAGCAGCCAAGATCGACCGCCGGGGGACGAGCAGTACTTC
CDR3 protein: CASSQDRPPGDEQYF
V gene: TRBV3-1/TRBV3-2
clone size: -
CDR3 length: 15
J gene: TRBJ2-7
D gene: -

CDR3 DNA: TGCGCCAGCAGCTTGATGGGCCGAGAGACCCAGTACTTC
CDR3 protein: CASSLMGRETQYF
V gene: TRBV5-1
clone size: -
CDR3 length: 13
J gene: TRBJ2-5
D gene: -

CDR3 DNA: TGTGCCAGCGACTGGGGGGGGACCACTGAAGCTTTCTTT
CDR3 protein: CASDWGGTTEAFF
V gene: TRBV6-6
clone size: -
CDR3 length: 13
J gene: TRBJ1-1
D gene: -

CDR3 DNA: TGTGCCAGCAGTACTATGACCCCCCCTTCTGAGCCCCAGCATTTT
CDR3 protein: CASSTMTPPSEPQHF
V gene: TRBV27
clone size: -
CDR3 length: 15
J gene: TRBJ1-5
D gene: -

CDR3 DNA: TGTGCCAGCAGCTTAGGAGACAATCAGCCCCAGCATTTT
CDR3 protein: CASSLGDNQPQHF
V gene: TRBV11-2
clone size: -
CDR3 length: 13
J gene: TRBJ1-5
D gene: -

CDR3 DNA: TGTGCCAGCAGTGTTACAGGGAACGAGCAGTACTTC
CDR3 protein: CASSVTGNEQYF
V gene: TRBV2
clone size: once
CDR3 length: 12
J gene: TRBJ2-7
D gene: -

CDR3 DNA: TGTGCCAGCAGCTTTATTGCGGGGGACCAAGAGACCCAGTACTTC
CDR3 protein: CASSFIAGDQETQYF
V gene: TRBV7-3
clone size: -
CDR3 length: 15
J gene: TRBJ2-5
D gene: TRBD2

CDR3 DNA: TGTGCCAGCAGCACACAACAGGGGGCGGGTGGCTACACCTTC
CDR3 protein: CASSTQQGAGGYTF
V gene: TRBV7-9
clone size: -
CDR3 length: 14
J gene: TRBJ1-2
D gene: TRBD1

CDR3 DNA: TGTGCCAGCAGCCCCCGGGACGGTGCCTACGAGCAGTACTTC
CDR3 protein: CASSPRDGAYEQYF
V gene: TRBV6-4
clone size: -
CDR3 length: 14
J gene: TRBJ2-7
D gene: -

CDR3 DNA: TGTGCCAGCAGCCATCTCCGGGGCGTAAGCACAGATACGCAGTATTTT
CDR3 protein: CASSHLRGVSTDTQYF
V gene: TRBV14
clone size: -
CDR3 length: 16
J gene: TRBJ2-3
D gene: -

CDR3 DNA: TGTGCCTGCCGGACTAGCGGGAGGTCGGAGACCCAGTACTTC
CDR3 protein: CACRTSGRSETQYF
V gene: TRBV27
clone size: -
CDR3 length: 14
J gene: TRBJ2-5
D gene: TRBD2

CDR3 DNA: TGTGCCAGCATTGCGGGGGGTACGGAAAAACTGTTTTTT
CDR3 protein: CASIAGGTEKLFF
V gene: TRBV25-1
clone size: -
CDR3 length: 13
J gene: TRBJ1-4
D gene: -

CDR3 DNA: TGTGCCAGCAGCCCAGGGGCAGGAGACTCCTACGAGCAGTACTTC
CDR3 protein: CASSPGAGDSYEQYF
V gene: TRBV7-9
clone size: -
CDR3 length: 15
J gene: TRBJ2-7
D gene: -

CDR3 DNA: TGCAGCGTTCGACAGGTAGGGGAGCAGTACTTC
CDR3 protein: CSVRQVGEQYF
V gene: TRBV29-1
clone size: -
CDR3 length: 11
J gene: TRBJ2-7
D gene: -

CDR3 DNA: TGTGCCAGCAGCTTAGAACCAGGATCTGGAAACACCATATATTTT
CDR3 protein: CASSLEPGSGNTIYF
V gene: TRBV7-2
clone size: -
CDR3 length: 15
J gene: TRBJ1-3
D gene: -

CDR3 DNA: TGTGCCAGCAGCTTAGGGCCCCCGAGTGAGCAGTACTTC
CDR3 protein: CASSLGPPSEQYF
V gene: TRBV13
clone size: -
CDR3 length: 13
J gene: TRBJ2-7
D gene: -

CDR3 DNA: TGTGCCAGCAGTGAATCAGGGGATAATGAAAAACTGTTTTTT
CDR3 protein: CASSESGDNEKLFF
V gene: TRBV25-1
clone size: -
CDR3 length: 14
J gene: TRBJ1-4
D gene: -

CDR3 DNA: TGTGCCAGCTCACTCTCCTCCGGGAAGGGAGGCTTTAACTATGGCTACACCTTC
CDR3 protein: CASSLSSGKGGFNYGYTF
V gene: TRBV18
clone size: -
CDR3 length: 18
J gene: TRBJ1-2
D gene: -